A selection of T cell receptor beta chains follows, all from one sample in a study of blood T cell repertoires in COVID-19. The protocol was immunoSEQ multiplex PCR, while the TCRdb copy is restricted to in-frame clones and leaves out a portion. The sample yields hundreds of thousands of clones, 88% seen once. Sequenced: peripheral blood. The origin of the receptors is a young man with active or convalescent COVID-19. CDR3s include the opening cysteine and the closing phenylalanine or tryptophan. D genes are given only for firm matches. Clone sizes are given selectively: once, few, many, or a class where the clone is expanded.

v_gene: TRBV5-6; j_gene: TRBJ1-2; d_gene: TRBD1; abundance: NA; CDR3nt: TGTGCCAGCAGCCCGGACAGGGCTTATGGCTACACCTTC; CDR3aa: CASSPDRAYGYTF
v_gene: TRBV10-2; j_gene: TRBJ1-1; d_gene: TRBD1; abundance: NA; CDR3nt: TGCGCCAGCAATTCGAGGGGGCCGGACACTGAAGCTTTCTTT; CDR3aa: CASNSRGPDTEAFF
v_gene: TRBV19; j_gene: TRBJ2-6; d_gene: NA; abundance: NA; CDR3nt: TGTGCCAGTAGTATAGGTCGGATTTCTGGGGCCATTAGGGCCAACGTCCTGACTTTC; CDR3aa: CASSIGRISGAIRANVLTF
v_gene: TRBV11-2; j_gene: TRBJ2-5; d_gene: TRBD2; abundance: NA; CDR3nt: TGTGCCAGCAGCGCCGACGGGACTAGCGGGGGTGAGACCCAGTACTTC; CDR3aa: CASSADGTSGGETQYF
v_gene: TRBV18; j_gene: TRBJ1-2; d_gene: NA; abundance: NA; CDR3nt: TGTGCCAGCTCACCGACGACATCTCTTTCCTATGGCTACACCTTC; CDR3aa: CASSPTTSLSYGYTF
v_gene: TRBV9; j_gene: TRBJ2-1; d_gene: TRBD2; abundance: NA; CDR3nt: TGTGCCAGCAGCGATAATCCTAGCGGATACAATGAGCAGTTCTTC; CDR3aa: CASSDNPSGYNEQFF
v_gene: TRBV25-1; j_gene: TRBJ1-2; d_gene: NA; abundance: NA; CDR3nt: TGTGCCAGCAGTGAATTCGCAGCAGGTGGCTACACCTTC; CDR3aa: CASSEFAAGGYTF
v_gene: TRBV10-3; j_gene: TRBJ2-2; d_gene: NA; abundance: NA; CDR3nt: TGTGCCATCAGTGCTAGGGGCCCTCGATCGAGCGGGGAGCTGTTTTTT; CDR3aa: CAISARGPRSSGELFF
v_gene: TRBV9; j_gene: TRBJ2-7; d_gene: TRBD1; abundance: NA; CDR3nt: TGTGCCAGCAGCCCTGGGACAGGGAAAACCTACGAGCAGTACTTC; CDR3aa: CASSPGTGKTYEQYF
v_gene: TRBV27; j_gene: TRBJ1-2; d_gene: TRBD1; abundance: NA; CDR3nt: TGTGCCAGCAGTCCCATGGACAGGAACTATGGCTACACCTTC; CDR3aa: CASSPMDRNYGYTF
v_gene: TRBV6-5; j_gene: TRBJ2-1; d_gene: TRBD2; abundance: NA; CDR3nt: TGTGCCAGCAGCGCAGTAGCGGGTAGTTTTGATGAGCAGTTCTTC; CDR3aa: CASSAVAGSFDEQFF
v_gene: TRBV7-9; j_gene: TRBJ1-6; d_gene: NA; abundance: few; CDR3nt: TGTGCCAGCAGCCCGGACAGTTTTTATTCACCCCTCCACTTT; CDR3aa: CASSPDSFYSPLHF
v_gene: TRBV6-5; j_gene: TRBJ2-7; d_gene: TRBD2; abundance: NA; CDR3nt: TGTGCCAGCAGTTGGGGGCGAGCGGGGGAATACGAGCAGTACTTC; CDR3aa: CASSWGRAGEYEQYF
v_gene: TRBV27; j_gene: TRBJ1-3; d_gene: NA; abundance: NA; CDR3nt: TGTGCCAGCAGTTTGCAGGCTGGAAACACCATATATTTT; CDR3aa: CASSLQAGNTIYF
v_gene: TRBV5-1; j_gene: TRBJ2-2; d_gene: NA; abundance: NA; CDR3nt: TGCGCCAGCAATTTGCACGGCGGGGAGCTGTTTTTT; CDR3aa: CASNLHGGELFF
v_gene: TRBV7-9; j_gene: TRBJ1-4; d_gene: NA; abundance: NA; CDR3nt: TGTGCCAGCAGCCCTAGTGTCTACCGAAAAATTAATGAAAAACTGTTTTTT; CDR3aa: CASSPSVYRKINEKLFF
v_gene: TRBV18; j_gene: TRBJ2-2; d_gene: TRBD2; abundance: NA; CDR3nt: TGTGCCAGCTCACCACCGGGGACTAGTGGTCCCGGGGAGCTGTTTTTT; CDR3aa: CASSPPGTSGPGELFF
v_gene: TRBV7-8; j_gene: TRBJ2-5; d_gene: TRBD2; abundance: NA; CDR3nt: TGTGCCAGCAGCGTAGTGGGACTAGCGAACGGAGAGACCCAGTACTTC; CDR3aa: CASSVVGLANGETQYF
v_gene: TRBV4-3; j_gene: TRBJ2-6; d_gene: TRBD1; abundance: NA; CDR3nt: TGCGCCAGCAGCCAGGGGACAGGGCATACCGGGGCCAACGTCCTGACTTTC; CDR3aa: CASSQGTGHTGANVLTF
v_gene: TRBV12-5; j_gene: TRBJ1-2; d_gene: NA; abundance: once; CDR3nt: TGTGCTAGTGGTGCCCAGGGGTGGGGCCCGGGCTACACCTTC; CDR3aa: CASGAQGWGPGYTF
v_gene: TRBV19; j_gene: TRBJ1-5; d_gene: TRBD1; abundance: once; CDR3nt: TGTGCCAGTAGTATGGACAGGATCAATCAGCCCCAGCATTTT; CDR3aa: CASSMDRINQPQHF
v_gene: TRBV9; j_gene: TRBJ2-1; d_gene: TRBD2; abundance: once; CDR3nt: TGTGCCAGCAGCCCACTAAGCGGGGAATCCTACAATGAGCAGTTCTTC; CDR3aa: CASSPLSGESYNEQFF
v_gene: TRBV6-6; j_gene: TRBJ2-7; d_gene: TRBD1; abundance: NA; CDR3nt: TGTGCCAGCAGTCTGACCGGGACAGGCTCCCCAATGATGCCCTACGAGCAGTACTTC; CDR3aa: CASSLTGTGSPMMPYEQYF
v_gene: TRBV5-1; j_gene: TRBJ1-1; d_gene: NA; abundance: few; CDR3nt: TGCGCCAGCAGCCCGGACTGGAACACTGAAGCTTTCTTT; CDR3aa: CASSPDWNTEAFF
v_gene: TRBV11-2; j_gene: TRBJ2-7; d_gene: TRBD1; abundance: NA; CDR3nt: TGTGCCAGCAGCTTCGACAGGGGAAGACACGAGCAGTACTTC; CDR3aa: CASSFDRGRHEQYF
v_gene: TRBV5-3; j_gene: TRBJ2-2; d_gene: NA; abundance: NA; CDR3nt: TGTGCCAGAAGCTTCGCGGGGGCCACCGGGGAGCTGTTTTTT; CDR3aa: CARSFAGATGELFF
v_gene: TRBV24-1; j_gene: TRBJ2-1; d_gene: TRBD1; abundance: NA; CDR3nt: TGTGCCACCTCCACGGGACAGGGTGCAGATGAGCAGTTCTTC; CDR3aa: CATSTGQGADEQFF
v_gene: TRBV7-3; j_gene: TRBJ2-3; d_gene: NA; abundance: NA; CDR3nt: TGTGCCAGCAGCTTAACGGGGGGAAACACAGATACGCAGTATTTT; CDR3aa: CASSLTGGNTDTQYF
v_gene: TRBV27; j_gene: TRBJ2-1; d_gene: NA; abundance: NA; CDR3nt: TGTGCCAGCAGCCTAAAGGGGGCCTACAATGAGCAGTTCTTC; CDR3aa: CASSLKGAYNEQFF
v_gene: TRBV7-2; j_gene: TRBJ1-4; d_gene: TRBD1; abundance: NA; CDR3nt: TGTGCCAGCAGCCCCGACAGGGGGCTAGGGGAAAAACTGTTTTTT; CDR3aa: CASSPDRGLGEKLFF
v_gene: TRBV5-4; j_gene: TRBJ1-4; d_gene: TRBD1; abundance: NA; CDR3nt: TGTGCCAGCAGCACTGACAGGGGGCTTGCTAATGAAAAACTGTTTTTT; CDR3aa: CASSTDRGLANEKLFF
v_gene: TRBV6-5; j_gene: TRBJ1-6; d_gene: NA; abundance: NA; CDR3nt: TGTGCCAGCAGAAGGACAGAAAATTCACCCCTCCACTTT; CDR3aa: CASRRTENSPLHF
v_gene: TRBV7-3; j_gene: TRBJ2-1; d_gene: TRBD1; abundance: once; CDR3nt: TGTGCCAGCAGCTTAACGGGGACAGGGGGTCCTTTGGATGAGCAGTTCTTC; CDR3aa: CASSLTGTGGPLDEQFF
v_gene: TRBV2; j_gene: TRBJ2-1; d_gene: TRBD2; abundance: NA; CDR3nt: TGTGCCAGCAGTGCCCACGGGGGGTTGGGGTACAATGAGCAGTTCTTC; CDR3aa: CASSAHGGLGYNEQFF
v_gene: TRBV19; j_gene: TRBJ1-2; d_gene: NA; abundance: NA; CDR3nt: TGTGCCAGTAGCACCGGGAACTACTATGGCTACACCTTC; CDR3aa: CASSTGNYYGYTF
v_gene: TRBV27; j_gene: TRBJ2-5; d_gene: TRBD1; abundance: many; CDR3nt: TGTGCCAGCAGTTTATGGACAGGGGGCGCTTCTGGAGAGACCCAGTACTTC; CDR3aa: CASSLWTGGASGETQYF
v_gene: TRBV10-3; j_gene: TRBJ1-2; d_gene: NA; abundance: NA; CDR3nt: TGTGCCATCAGTGAGTCGGAGGCGGGGAATGGCTACACCTTC; CDR3aa: CAISESEAGNGYTF
v_gene: TRBV10-3; j_gene: TRBJ2-2; d_gene: TRBD2; abundance: NA; CDR3nt: TGTGCCATCAGGACTAGCGGGAGAACGAACACCGGGGAGCTGTTTTTT; CDR3aa: CAIRTSGRTNTGELFF
v_gene: TRBV7-9; j_gene: TRBJ1-5; d_gene: NA; abundance: once; CDR3nt: TGTGCCAGCAGTGGCCCGGGTGATTGGCCCCAGCATTTT; CDR3aa: CASSGPGDWPQHF
v_gene: TRBV20-1; j_gene: TRBJ1-5; d_gene: NA; abundance: NA; CDR3nt: TGCAGTGCTAGTGGGGGCAGGGGAACGAATCCCCAGCATTTT; CDR3aa: CSASGGRGTNPQHF
v_gene: TRBV18; j_gene: TRBJ1-2; d_gene: NA; abundance: NA; CDR3nt: TGTGCCAGCTCACCGGGACCCCAAGGGAGGAACTATGGCTACACCTTC; CDR3aa: CASSPGPQGRNYGYTF
v_gene: TRBV7-9; j_gene: TRBJ1-6; d_gene: NA; abundance: NA; CDR3nt: TGTGCCAGCAGCTTTGGACAGCGGTATTCACCCCTCCACTTT; CDR3aa: CASSFGQRYSPLHF
v_gene: TRBV27; j_gene: TRBJ2-7; d_gene: NA; abundance: NA; CDR3nt: TGTGCCAGCGCCCCCCAAGGGACATTTCTCTACGAGCAGTACTTC; CDR3aa: CASAPQGTFLYEQYF
v_gene: TRBV7-2; j_gene: TRBJ2-5; d_gene: NA; abundance: NA; CDR3nt: TGTGCCAGCAGCTTAGAGAAGGGGTGGACCCAGTACTTC; CDR3aa: CASSLEKGWTQYF
v_gene: TRBV19; j_gene: TRBJ1-2; d_gene: NA; abundance: few; CDR3nt: TGTGCCAGCAGACAGTTGCTTGTCTATGGCTACACCTTC; CDR3aa: CASRQLLVYGYTF
v_gene: TRBV13; j_gene: TRBJ2-5; d_gene: TRBD2; abundance: NA; CDR3nt: TGTGCCAGCAGCTTAGGCCTCACTAGCGGGGAGACCCAGTACTTC; CDR3aa: CASSLGLTSGETQYF
v_gene: TRBV10-3; j_gene: TRBJ2-3; d_gene: NA; abundance: NA; CDR3nt: TGTGCCATCAGTGAATCGGACAGCCAGATTGACACAGATACGCAGTATTTT; CDR3aa: CAISESDSQIDTDTQYF
v_gene: TRBV11-2; j_gene: TRBJ2-1; d_gene: TRBD2; abundance: NA; CDR3nt: TGTGCCAGCAGCTTAGCCACGGGGGGGGCATACAATGAGCAGTTCTTC; CDR3aa: CASSLATGGAYNEQFF
v_gene: TRBV6-5; j_gene: TRBJ2-3; d_gene: NA; abundance: NA; CDR3nt: TGTGCCAGCAGTTACTACGGACAGACCACAGATACGCAGTATTTT; CDR3aa: CASSYYGQTTDTQYF
v_gene: TRBV5-1; j_gene: TRBJ1-1; d_gene: TRBD1; abundance: NA; CDR3nt: TGCGCCAGCAGCTTGGCCCGGGGGACAGTCATGAACACTGAAGCTTTCTTT; CDR3aa: CASSLARGTVMNTEAFF
v_gene: TRBV27; j_gene: TRBJ2-7; d_gene: TRBD1; abundance: NA; CDR3nt: TGTGCCAGCAGTTCTTCCCGGGACAGGGCCTACGAGCAGTACTTC; CDR3aa: CASSSSRDRAYEQYF
v_gene: TRBV5-1; j_gene: TRBJ1-4; d_gene: TRBD1; abundance: NA; CDR3nt: TGCGCCAGCAGCCCTACAGGGGGTGGAGAAAAACTGTTTTTT; CDR3aa: CASSPTGGGEKLFF
v_gene: TRBV14; j_gene: TRBJ1-4; d_gene: NA; abundance: NA; CDR3nt: TGTGCCAGCAGCGCGGGCCTTAATGAAAAACTGTTTTTT; CDR3aa: CASSAGLNEKLFF
v_gene: TRBV4-1; j_gene: TRBJ2-7; d_gene: NA; abundance: NA; CDR3nt: TGCGCCAGCAGCTTCGGACAGTTTGGAACATCCGAGCAGTACTTC; CDR3aa: CASSFGQFGTSEQYF